This T cell receptor (beta chain) was captured in a study of blood T cell repertoires in COVID-19. Overall study: From the United States, Italy and Spain came samples of acute and convalescent COVID-19. T cells, B-cell-depleted T cells, or PBMCs provided the cDNA or gDNA that served as material.

The CDR3 totals 18 residues. Germline assignment: CDR1 SGHNT and CDR2 YYREEE (reference sequence). After removal of 4 bases from V and 0 bases from J, the junction contained 5 bases not matched to a gene. In this sample, this clone turned up a few times. Original data processing: For nucleated cells, counts were estimated from reference gene primer amplification. TCRdb's copy holds only in-frame clones and misses some; the assay was immunoSEQ multiplex PCR. That table supplies the V and J calls and clone size; D and trimming were determined from the DNA. The table has approximately 180,000 clones, approximately 90% seen once.

Input material: peripheral blood. V and J are TRBV5-4 and TRBJ2-1; 15 nucleotides align to TRBD2. The TCR originated in a man in his 60s with active or convalescent COVID-19. CDR3 in DNA: TGTGCCAGCAGCAGGACTAGCGGGGGGGCTGGCTCCTACAATGAGCAGTTCTTC. Encoded protein: CASSRTSGGAGSYNEQFF.